A single sample is the source of the 10 T cell receptor beta chains below, sequenced in a study of tumor-infiltrating lymphocytes in primary liver carcinoma (dated by TCRdb to about 2017). These reads were obtained on an Illumina HiSeq 2500. TCRbeta-specific cDNA was reverse-transcribed from around 0.45 ug total RNA using a constant-region primer and ProtoScript II reverse transcriptase. Three nested multiplex PCR rounds, following a slightly modified ARM-PCR procedure, were used to build the TCRbeta libraries. Each of the first two PCR rounds ran for around 10 cycles using multiplex TRBV1-TRBV30 forward primers together with a Cbeta reverse primer. The raw public data were reprocessed by TCRdb itself: fastp quality trimming at Q25, MiXCR clonotype calling, in-frame beta chains only. Each CDR3 protein appears once, grouped with its most common genes and DNA. The sample table lists 310,000 or so distinct CDR3 sequences, about three fifths of them with a count of one. Around 15% of the sample is taken by the ten largest.

RNA from unsorted whole blood was extracted with TRIzol reagent, and germline DNA was obtained with the DNeasy Blood & Tissue kit. What was sequenced was peripheral blood. The receptors were sampled from a woman aged 25 to 39 with primary liver carcinoma and hepatitis B virus infection.

This clonotype was observed once. The V and J genes are TRBV29-1 and TRBJ1-4; weak D call: TRBD1 (6 bases). The ends were cut back, 6 bases at V and 5 bases at J, with 13 bases in the middle. CDR3 length: 13 residues. Germline V gene sequence: CDR1 SQVTM, CDR2 ANQGSEA. CDR3 coding DNA: TGCAGCGTGAGAGACACAGGGAATGAAAAACTGTTTTTT. It yields the protein CSVRDTGNEKLFF.

This clonotype was picked up many times. This chain joins TRBV6-5 and TRBJ2-7; tentative D call: TRBD2 (6 bases). The CDR3 length is 14 residues. Trimming took off 1 base at V and 5 bases at J, with 12 bases between the two ends. CDR1 is MNHEY and CDR2 is SVGAGI in the germline V gene. CDR3 bases: TGTGCCAGCAGTTACTACGGGAGTATCCACGAGCAGTACTTC. Amino acids: CASSYYGSIHEQYF.

This clonotype was seen only a few times. The chain uses TRBV6-5 and TRBJ1-5; no clear D. Germline CDR1 reads MNHEY; CDR2 reads SVGAGI. V lost 6 bases and J 11 bases, leaving 17 bases between the germline ends. CDR3 length: 13 residues. CDR3: CASSLDRQSSQHF. The CDR3 DNA reads as TGTGCCAGCAGCTTAGACCGGCAGTCGTCCCAGCATTTT.

This chain connects TRBV12-3 or TRBV12-4 to TRBJ2-2; D ambiguous. This CDR3 contains 14 residues. V shed 5 bases and J shed 8 bases, with 15 bases lying between them. In nucleotides, the CDR3 is TGTGCCAGCAGTACGGCCCATCGTGGGGGGGAGCTGTTTTTT. This encodes CASSTAHRGGELFF.

A remark on this clonotype: Being one base from a much bigger clone, this may be a read error. The chain links TRBV6-1 to TRBJ2-7; D possibly matches TRBD1 or TRBD2 (5 bases each). In germline, CDR1 is MNHNS, CDR2 SASEGT. This CDR3 spans 13 amino acids. The CDR3 is CASIGDGSYERYF. In DNA form, the CDR3 reads TGTGCCAGCATTGGGGACGGAAGCTACGAGCGGTACTTC.

This clonotype was recorded only once. The junction shows a germline mismatch at one end, possibly a read error. The V gene is TRBV5-6, the J gene TRBJ1-6; 10 bases are a match to TRBD1. CDR1 is SGHDT, CDR2 YYEEEE, per germline. The CDR3 contains 16 residues. CDR3 sequence reads: CASSQPGQGPASLLHF. DNA of the CDR3: TGTGCCAGCAGCCAGCCGGGACAGGGGCCCGCTTCACTCCTCCACTTT.

Note on this clonotype: Given a much more abundant clone one base away, this may be a read error. V and J are TRBV4-3 and TRBJ2-1; TRBD2 agrees at 9 bases. Per the germline V gene, CDR1 is LGHNA and CDR2 is YSLEER. Germline trimming cut 0 bases from V and 8 bases from J; bases unmatched to any gene: 11. The CDR3 runs to 17 residues. The CDR3, as DNA: TGCGCCAGCAGCCAAGACGCGCCGGCTAGCGGGAATCATGAGCAGTTCTTC. It encodes CASSQDAPASGNHEQFF.

This clonotype has ten or more counts. The rearrangement uses TRBV6-5 and TRBJ2-7; a possible D gene is TRBD1 (5 bases). Trimming took off 6 bases at V and 5 bases at J, with 17 bases between the two ends. The CDR3 is 14 residues long. CDR1 MNHEY and CDR2 SVGAGI come from the germline V gene. The CDR3 protein is CASSIQGGPNEQYF. In nucleotides, the CDR3 is TGTGCCAGCAGCATCCAGGGTGGGCCCAACGAGCAGTACTTC.

Concerning this clonotype itself: Lacking the conserved final phenylalanine or tryptophan, this CDR3 likely reflects a read error. V is TRBV11-3 and J is TRBJ2-1; 7 nucleotides match TRBD2. The CDR3 sequence is 15 residues long. Germline CDR1 reads SGHNT; CDR2 reads YENEEA. Written as DNA, the CDR3 is TGTGCCAGCATCTTAGGAGCCAGCGGGAAGCTTGAGCAGTTCTTA. Protein: CASILGASGKLEQFL.

This chain links TRBV29-1 with TRBJ1-1; D unresolved. The germline V gene encodes CDR1 SQVTM and CDR2 ANQGSEA. The CDR3 runs to 12 residues. V lost 5 bases and J lost 0, with 7 bases in between. The CDR3 nucleotides are TGCAGCGTTAAGCTGATGAACACTGAAGCTTTCTTT. As protein: CSVKLMNTEAFF. Full variable domain (rest looked up from reference TRBV29-1 and TRBJ1-1): SAVISQKPSRDICQRGTSLTIQCQVDSQVTMMFWYRQQPGQSLTLIATANQGSEATYESGFVIDKFPISRPNLTFSTLTVSNMSPEDSSIYLCSVKLMNTEAFFGQGTRLTVV.